These 3 T cell receptor beta chains came from one sample sequenced in a study of sequential checkpoint blockade in melanoma. Treatment meaning: randomized to nivolumab then ipilimumab (arm A) or the reverse (arm B). The table came from immunoSEQ multiplex PCR; TCRdb's copy has only in-frame clones and leaves some out. The data hold approximately 6,000 clones, with roughly 26% observed a single time. The material sequenced was tumor tissue (inferred from file names), taken from a patient given nivolumab and ipilimumab in sequence. The origin of the receptors is a human donor with melanoma.

V gene TRBV11-3 combines with J gene TRBJ1-3; D perhaps matches TRBD1 (6 bases). Germline CDR1 SGHNT, CDR2 YENEEA. This CDR3 has 17 residues. The V and J ends lost 1 base and 0 bases respectively, with 13 bases between them. The CDR3 bases are TGTGCCAGCAGCTTAGTTGGGGGGGCCTACTCTGGAAACACCATATATTTT. As protein: CASSLVGGAYSGNTIYF. Supplemented by reference TRBV11-3 and TRBJ1-3, the full variable domain reads EAGVVQSPRYKIIEKKQPVAFWCNPISGHNTLYWYLQNLGQGPELLIRYENEEAVDDSQLPKDRFSAERLKGVDSTLKIQPAELGDSAVYLCASSLVGGAYSGNTIYFGEGSWLTVV.

The chain links TRBV28 to TRBJ1-2; D might be TRBD1 (5 bases). Germline V CDR1 and CDR2: MDHEN, SYDVKM. The ends were cut back, 7 bases at V and 0 bases at J, with 21 bases in the middle. CDR3 length: 17 amino acids. CDR3 sequence: CASTRYGGTRANYGYTF. The CDR3 region has the DNA TGTGCCAGCACCCGATACGGGGGGACTCGAGCTAACTATGGCTACACCTTC.

This clone was detected many times. The chain uses TRBV11-3 and TRBJ2-5, with TRBD2 matching 11 bases. Germline CDR1 and CDR2: SGHNT and YENEEA. The CDR3 runs to 14 residues. J gave up 4 bases and V 5 bases, and 3 bases lay outside the gene matches. The CDR3 loop reads CASSQTSGRETQYF. The DNA of the CDR3 is TGTGCCAGCAGCCAAACTAGCGGGAGAGAGACCCAGTACTTC.